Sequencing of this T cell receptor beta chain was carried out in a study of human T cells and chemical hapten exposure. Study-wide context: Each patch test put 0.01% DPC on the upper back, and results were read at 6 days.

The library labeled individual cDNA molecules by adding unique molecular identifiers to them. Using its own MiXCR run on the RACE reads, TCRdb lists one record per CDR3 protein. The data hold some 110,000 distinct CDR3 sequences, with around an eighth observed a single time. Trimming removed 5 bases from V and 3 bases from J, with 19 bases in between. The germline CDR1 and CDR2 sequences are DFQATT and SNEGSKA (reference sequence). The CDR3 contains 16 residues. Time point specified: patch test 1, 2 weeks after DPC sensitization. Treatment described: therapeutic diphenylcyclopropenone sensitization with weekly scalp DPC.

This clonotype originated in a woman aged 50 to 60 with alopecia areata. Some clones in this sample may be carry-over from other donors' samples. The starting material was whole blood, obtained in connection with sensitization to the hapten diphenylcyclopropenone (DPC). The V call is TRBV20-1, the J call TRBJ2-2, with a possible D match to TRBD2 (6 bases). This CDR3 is CSAPARDSGYTGELFF. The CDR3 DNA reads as TGCAGTGCTCCCGCCCGGGATAGCGGTTACACCGGGGAGCTGTTTTTT.